The source of this T cell receptor beta chain is a study of blood T cell repertoires in COVID-19. At the level of the study: COVID-19 samples from acute and convalescent phases originated in the United States, Italy and Spain. Sources were T cells, B-cell-depleted T cells, or PBMCs; the material itself was cDNA or gDNA.

Original analysis: The authors estimated nucleated cell counts from reference gene primer amplification. Clones were sequenced by immunoSEQ multiplex PCR, and TCRdb holds only the in-frame ones, with some missing. The DNA was the basis for D and trimming; V, J and clone size are from that table. In the table there are 300,000 to 500,000 clones, 88% of which are singletons. The cohort comprised adults aged roughly 18 to 90 years residing in about 25 US areas. This receptor was obtained from a woman under 40 with acute COVID-19. What was sequenced was PBMCs or T cells enriched from blood (not recorded which).

CDR3 nucleotides: TGTGCCAGCACGGACGAAGCGGGCGGAGAGGAGCAGTTCTTC. Protein: CASTDEAGGEEQFF. The V gene is TRBV6-5, the J gene TRBJ2-1, with a possible D match to TRBD2 (6 bases). Trimming removed 7 bases at V and 10 bases at J, with 20 bases between. Germline V lookup: CDR1 MNHEY, CDR2 SVGAGI. The CDR3 sequence is 14 residues long.